The 14 T cell receptor beta chains below come from one sample, sequenced in a study of a mutant IDH1 vaccine in newly diagnosed glioma. Time point: week 11, during vaccination. The content of each vaccine dose was 300 ug of mutant IDH1 20-mer peptide, and topical imiquimod accompanied it. No antigen has been identified for these receptors. Generated by immunoSEQ multiplex PCR, the TCRdb table keeps only in-frame clones and is missing some. The table lists some 23,000 clones, about 80% of them singletons, with about 8.2% in the top ten. The sample consisted of PBMCs, taken from a glioma patient whose treatment included an IDH1 peptide vaccine. These receptors originate from a woman under 30 with glioma.

The rearrangement links TRBV9 to TRBJ2-1, with D unresolved. The CDR3 loop spans 13 amino acids. The V and J ends lost 0 bases and 6 bases respectively, with 7 bases between them. Per germline, CDR1 SGDLS and CDR2 YYNGEE. The CDR3 spells CASSVGPTNEQFF. CDR3 in DNA: TGTGCCAGCAGCGTAGGCCCGACCAATGAGCAGTTCTTC.

This sequence joins TRBV6-5 and TRBJ1-4; 8 nucleotides agree with TRBD1. V lost 6 bases and J lost 8; bases outside the gene matches: 11. The CDR3 covers 15 residues. Germline CDR1 reads MNHEY; CDR2 reads SVGAGI. This chain's CDR3 is CASRYGQGFREKLFF. As DNA, the CDR3 is TGTGCCAGCAGATATGGACAGGGTTTTCGGGAAAAACTGTTTTTT.

The chain couples TRBV5-1 to TRBJ2-7, with D perhaps given as TRBD1 or TRBD2 (7 bases each). This CDR3 is built from 12 residues. Trimming took 7 bases from V and 6 from J, leaving 14 bases between them. CDR1 and CDR2 (germline): SGHRS, YFSETQ. The DNA of the CDR3 is TGCGCCAGCTCCAGGGGGGGAACCGAGCAGTACTTC. Translated: CASSRGGTEQYF.

The chain combines TRBV28 with TRBJ1-2; D remains unclear. Trimming removed 3 bases from V and 0 bases from J, with 14 bases in between. Germline lookup yields CDR1 MDHEN and CDR2 SYDVKM. This CDR3 has 16 residues. CDR3 sequence (DNA): TGTGCCAGCAGTTTTCCCCCCGAGGCTTCTAACTATGGCTACACCTTC. Translation gives CASSFPPEASNYGYTF.

This rearrangement joins TRBV5-1 to TRBJ1-1, with 9 bases identical to TRBD1. After removal of 5 bases from V and 1 base from J, the junction contained 3 bases not matched to a gene. CDR3 size: 14 residues. CDR1 is SGHRS, CDR2 YFSETQ, per germline. CDR3 in DNA: TGCGCCAGCAGACTGGGACAGGGGAACACTGAAGCTTTCTTT. This encodes CASRLGQGNTEAFF.

The chain joins TRBV5-6 to TRBJ1-2; D is perhaps TRBD1 (5 bases). CDR3 size: 13 residues. The V end lost 2 bases, the J end lost 5 bases, and 10 bases lay between the germline ends. Germline V gene data show CDR1 as SGHDT and CDR2 as YYEEEE. Written as DNA, the CDR3 is TGTGCCAGCAGCTTTGGTCAGGGTTATGGCTACACCTTC. Residues: CASSFGQGYGYTF.

This clone showed up just once. The chain recombines TRBV9 with TRBJ2-3; TRBD2 matches at 7 bases. Germline V gene sequence: CDR1 SGDLS, CDR2 YYNGEE. The CDR3 covers 15 residues. Trimming took 4 bases from V and 2 from J; bases not matched to a gene: 7. The CDR3 DNA is TGTGCCAGCAGCTTCACAGCGGGATTCACAGATACGCAGTATTTT. Translating it yields CASSFTAGFTDTQYF.

The chain uses TRBV7-9 and TRBJ2-2; perhaps TRBD2 as D (5 bases). This CDR3 is built from 14 residues. The V gene's germline CDR1 is SEHNR and CDR2 FQNEAQ (reference sequence). The V end was cut by 2 bases, the J end by 5 bases, with 9 bases between. CDR3 sequence reads: CASSLTRGTGELFF. The CDR3, as DNA: TGTGCCAGCAGCTTAACCCGGGGAACCGGGGAGCTGTTTTTT.

The gene calls are TRBV5-1 and TRBJ2-2, with no clear D. Trimming removed 2 bases at V and 1 base at J, with 6 bases between. Germline V gene lookup returns CDR1 SGHRS and CDR2 YFSETQ. The CDR3 loop spans 14 amino acids. CDR3: CASSFSQNTGELFF. The DNA for the CDR3 is TGCGCCAGCAGCTTCTCACAGAACACCGGGGAGCTGTTTTTT. Filled out from reference TRBV5-1 and TRBJ2-2, the complete variable domain reads KAGVTQTPRYLIKTRGQQVTLSCSPISGHRSVSWYQQTPGQGLQFLFEYFSETQRNKGNFPGRFSGRQFSNSRSEMNVSTLELGDSALYLCASSFSQNTGELFFGEGSRLTVL.

This clone showed up just once. This chain links TRBV5-4 with TRBJ2-5, with D unclear. This CDR3 is built from 13 residues. The germline V and J ends were trimmed by 6 bases and 0 bases, with 9 bases remaining between them. Germline V gene data show CDR1 as SGHNT and CDR2 as YYREEE (reference sequence). The CDR3 spells CASKNTNQETQYF. The CDR3 coding sequence is TGTGCCAGCAAAAACACAAACCAAGAGACCCAGTACTTC.

The chain employs TRBV29-1 and TRBJ2-2; D might be TRBD1 (5 bases). Germline CDR1 is SQVTM and CDR2 is ANQGSEA. CDR3 length: 15 residues. V lost 5 bases and J 0 bases, leaving 13 bases between the germline ends. DNA for the CDR3: TGCAGCGTTCGCCAGGGCCCCCCGAACACCGGGGAGCTGTTTTTT. Its protein product is CSVRQGPPNTGELFF.

There are a few counts of this clone. The CDR3 nucleotides are TGTGCCAGCAGTGAAGCAGGGGGCAATAGCTACACCTTC. This sequence encodes CASSEAGGNSYTF. J is TRBJ1-2 and V is TRBV6-1; 7 bases are shared with TRBD1. The CDR3 extends over 13 amino acids. V lost 0 bases to trimming and J lost 9 bases; unmatched junction nucleotides: 4. Germline V gene data show CDR1 as MNHNS and CDR2 as SASEGT.

The chain recombines TRBV27 with TRBJ2-7; D assignment may be TRBD1 or TRBD2 (5 bases each). Germline CDR1 reads MNHEY; CDR2 reads SMNVEV (reference sequence). The CDR3 runs to 13 residues. V lost 8 bases and J lost 4, with 15 bases in between. The CDR3 bases are TGTGCCAGCGGGGCTAGCCAAGGGTACGAGCAGTACTTC. Its translation: CASGASQGYEQYF.

J is TRBJ1-2 and V is TRBV27; D might be TRBD1 (6 bases). Germline lookup yields CDR1 MNHEY and CDR2 SMNVEV (reference sequence). The CDR3 contains 14 residues. V was trimmed by 2 bases and J by 3 bases, leaving 10 bases between them. CDR3 in amino acids: CASSLRGRDYGYTF. The CDR3, as DNA: TGTGCCAGCAGTTTACGGGGGCGGGACTATGGCTACACCTTC.